This T cell receptor beta chain originates from a study of response to subunit inactivated influenza vaccine listed by TCRdb under 2018. About the full investigation: To follow how T cells responded to a trivalent subunit inactivated influenza vaccine, the researchers relied on deep quantitative profiling of the T cell receptor repertoire.

This clonotype was seen at least ten times. This clone's antigen is unknown. The sample holds no much larger clone one base away, and base qualities are not on file. On the study overall, not on this receptor specifically: The authors suggested that each seasonal influenza vaccination may recruit only a limited number of new T cells.

Germline trimming: 1 base from V, 5 bases from J; junction bases outside gene matches: 0. CDR1 and CDR2, per the germline V gene, are SGHRS and YFSETQ. Including cysteine and phenylalanine, the CDR3 has 13 amino acids. Left in the record is the CDR3 DNA by itself, 39 bases read in frame from the first base. Library method: RT-PCR. Instrument used: Illumina HiSeq 2500. TCRdb reanalyzed the raw reads on its own, using fastp at Q25 for trimming and MiXCR for clone calling, and kept in-frame beta chains. Entries that share a CDR3 protein sequence are merged under the most common genes and DNA. The sample table holds fewer than 600,000 distinct CDR3 sequences, of which approximately 7.2% were seen once. The leading ten clones occupy 13% of the sample.

The source was PBMCs from blood, collected around 25 months after vaccination. The clonotype comes from a man between 50 and 69 years old who received an inactivated influenza vaccine. Donor details come from another sample of the same person, matched by shared clones. The chain joins TRBV5-1 to TRBJ1-5; TRBD1 agrees with 7 junctional bases. The nucleotide sequence is given as TGCGCCAGCAGCTTGACAGGGGATCAGCCCCAGCATTTT. Translated, it gives CASSLTGDQPQHF.